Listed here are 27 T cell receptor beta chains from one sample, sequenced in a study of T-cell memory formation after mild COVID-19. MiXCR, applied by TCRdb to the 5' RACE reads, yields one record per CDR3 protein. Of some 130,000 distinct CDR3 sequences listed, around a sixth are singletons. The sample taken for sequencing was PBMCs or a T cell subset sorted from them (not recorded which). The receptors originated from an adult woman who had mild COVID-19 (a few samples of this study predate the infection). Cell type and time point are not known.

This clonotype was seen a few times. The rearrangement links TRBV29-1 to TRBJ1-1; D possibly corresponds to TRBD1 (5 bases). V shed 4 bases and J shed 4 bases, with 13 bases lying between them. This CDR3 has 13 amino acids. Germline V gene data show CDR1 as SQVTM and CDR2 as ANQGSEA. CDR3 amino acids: CSVVREGSTEAFF. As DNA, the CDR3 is TGCAGCGTTGTCAGGGAAGGGAGCACTGAAGCTTTCTTT.

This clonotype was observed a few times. The CDR3 region is CASSARQGGLNNEQFF. CDR3 nucleotide sequence: TGTGCCAGCAGCGCACGGCAGGGAGGGCTTAACAATGAGCAGTTCTTC. V usage is TRBV7-6 and J usage is TRBJ2-1; 7 nucleotides agree with TRBD2. Per the germline V gene, CDR1 is SGHVS and CDR2 is FNYEAQ. V was clipped by 5 bases and J by 5 bases; unmatched bases: 12. CDR3 size: 16 residues.

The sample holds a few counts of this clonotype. CDR3 DNA: TGCGCCAGCAGGTCGGGCGGAGGGCTTTACGAGCAGTACTTC. Translating it yields CASRSGGGLYEQYF. V gene TRBV5-1 combines with J gene TRBJ2-7, with D possibly TRBD2 on 6 matching bases. Germline CDR1 is SGHRS and CDR2 is YFSETQ. V was pared by 5 bases and J by 4 bases, with 16 bases between. This CDR3 has 14 amino acids.

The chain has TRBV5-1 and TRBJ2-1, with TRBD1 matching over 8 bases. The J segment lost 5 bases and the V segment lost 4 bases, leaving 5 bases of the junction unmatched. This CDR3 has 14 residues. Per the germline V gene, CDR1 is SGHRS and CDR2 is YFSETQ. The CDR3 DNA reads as TGCGCCAGCAGCCGGGGACAGGCCAACAATGAGCAGTTCTTC. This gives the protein CASSRGQANNEQFF.

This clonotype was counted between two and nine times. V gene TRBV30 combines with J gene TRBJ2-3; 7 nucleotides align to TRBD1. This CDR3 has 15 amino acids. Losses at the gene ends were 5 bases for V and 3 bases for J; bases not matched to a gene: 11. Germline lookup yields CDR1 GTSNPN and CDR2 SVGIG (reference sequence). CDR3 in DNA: TGTGCCTGGGTTCGAACAGGGGCCACGACAGATACGCAGTATTTT. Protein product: CAWVRTGATTDTQYF.

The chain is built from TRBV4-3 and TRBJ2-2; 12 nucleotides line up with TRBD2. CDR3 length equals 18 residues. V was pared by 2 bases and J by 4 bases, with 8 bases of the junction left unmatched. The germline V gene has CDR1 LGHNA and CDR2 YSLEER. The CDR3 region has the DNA TGCGCCAGCAGCCAACGTTTCCTAGCGGGAGGGACCACCGGGGAGCTGTTTTTT. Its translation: CASSQRFLAGGTTGELFF.

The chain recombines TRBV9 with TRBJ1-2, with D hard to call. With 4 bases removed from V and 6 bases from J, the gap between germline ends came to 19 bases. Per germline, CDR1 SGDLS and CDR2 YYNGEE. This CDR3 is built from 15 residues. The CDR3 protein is CASSPLRRVVDGYTF. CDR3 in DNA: TGTGCCAGCAGCCCTCTACGCCGGGTTGTGGATGGCTACACCTTC.

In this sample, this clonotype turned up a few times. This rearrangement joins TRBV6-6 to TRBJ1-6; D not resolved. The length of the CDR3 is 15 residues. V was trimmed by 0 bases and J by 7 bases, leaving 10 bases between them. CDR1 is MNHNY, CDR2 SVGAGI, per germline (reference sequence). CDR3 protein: CASSYSDGTNSPLHF. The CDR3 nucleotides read TGTGCCAGCAGTTACTCGGACGGCACCAATTCACCCCTCCACTTT.

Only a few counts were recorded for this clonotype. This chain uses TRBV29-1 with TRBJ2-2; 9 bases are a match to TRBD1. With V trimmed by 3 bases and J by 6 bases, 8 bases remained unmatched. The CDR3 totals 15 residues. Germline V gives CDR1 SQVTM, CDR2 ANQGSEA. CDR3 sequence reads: CSVEKGQGKAGELFF. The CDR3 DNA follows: TGCAGCGTTGAGAAAGGACAGGGGAAAGCCGGGGAGCTGTTTTTT.

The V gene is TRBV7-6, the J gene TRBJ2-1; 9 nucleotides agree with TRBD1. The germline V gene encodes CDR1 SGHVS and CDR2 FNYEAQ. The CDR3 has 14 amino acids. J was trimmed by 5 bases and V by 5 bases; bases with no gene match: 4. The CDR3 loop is CASSPGTGNNEQFF. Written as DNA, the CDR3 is TGTGCCAGCAGCCCAGGGACAGGGAACAATGAGCAGTTCTTC.

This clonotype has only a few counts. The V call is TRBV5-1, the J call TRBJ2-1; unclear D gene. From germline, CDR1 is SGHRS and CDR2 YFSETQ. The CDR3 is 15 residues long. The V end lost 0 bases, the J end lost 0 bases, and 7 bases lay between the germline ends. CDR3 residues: CASSLEVLSYNEQFF. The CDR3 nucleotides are TGCGCCAGCAGCTTGGAAGTCCTCTCCTACAATGAGCAGTTCTTC.

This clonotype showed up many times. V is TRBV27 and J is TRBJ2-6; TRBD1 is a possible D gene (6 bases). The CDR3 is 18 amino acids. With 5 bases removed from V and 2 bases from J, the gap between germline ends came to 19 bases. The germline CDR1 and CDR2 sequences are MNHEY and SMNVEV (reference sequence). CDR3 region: CASSHFRGIDAGANVLTF. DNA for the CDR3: TGTGCCAGCAGTCACTTTAGGGGGATAGATGCTGGGGCCAACGTCCTGACTTTC.

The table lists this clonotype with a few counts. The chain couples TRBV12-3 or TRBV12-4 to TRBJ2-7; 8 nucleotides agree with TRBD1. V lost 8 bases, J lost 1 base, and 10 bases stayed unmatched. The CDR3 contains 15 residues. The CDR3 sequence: CASSLQGVSSYEQYF. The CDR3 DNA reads TGTGCCAGCTCATTACAGGGGGTATCATCCTACGAGCAGTACTTC.

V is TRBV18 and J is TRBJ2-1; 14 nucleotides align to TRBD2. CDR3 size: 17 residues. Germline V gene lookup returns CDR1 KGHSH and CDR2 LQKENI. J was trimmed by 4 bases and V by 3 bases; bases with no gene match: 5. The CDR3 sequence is CASSPGLAGDYYNEQFF. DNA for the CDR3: TGTGCCAGCTCACCGGGACTAGCGGGAGACTATTACAATGAGCAGTTCTTC.

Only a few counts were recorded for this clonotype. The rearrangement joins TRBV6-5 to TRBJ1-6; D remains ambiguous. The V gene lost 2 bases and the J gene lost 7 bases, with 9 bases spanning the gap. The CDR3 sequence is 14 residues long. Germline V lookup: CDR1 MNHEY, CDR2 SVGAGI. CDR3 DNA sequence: TGTGCCAGCAGTTACGGACTGAGAAATTCACCCCTCCACTTT. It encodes CASSYGLRNSPLHF.

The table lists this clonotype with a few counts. The CDR3 spells CASSVVGGARGYTF. DNA of the CDR3: TGTGCCAGCAGCGTAGTAGGGGGTGCAAGGGGCTACACCTTC. The chain combines TRBV9 with TRBJ1-2; a weak D match, TRBD1 (6 bases). The V gene's germline CDR1 is SGDLS and CDR2 YYNGEE. The ends were cut back, 0 bases at V and 8 bases at J, with 14 bases in the middle. The CDR3 contains 14 residues.

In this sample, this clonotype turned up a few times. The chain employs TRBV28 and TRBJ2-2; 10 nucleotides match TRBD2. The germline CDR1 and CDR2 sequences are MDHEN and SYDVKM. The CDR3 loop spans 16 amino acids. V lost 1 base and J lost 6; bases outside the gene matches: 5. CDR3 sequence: CASSLSLAGAPGELFF. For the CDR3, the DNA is TGTGCCAGCAGTTTATCGCTAGCGGGAGCCCCCGGGGAGCTGTTTTTT.

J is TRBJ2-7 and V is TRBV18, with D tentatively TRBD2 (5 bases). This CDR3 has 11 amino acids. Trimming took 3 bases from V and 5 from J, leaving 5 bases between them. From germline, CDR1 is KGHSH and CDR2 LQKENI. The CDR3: CASSPRDEQYF. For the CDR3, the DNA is TGTGCCAGCTCACCGAGGGACGAGCAGTACTTC.

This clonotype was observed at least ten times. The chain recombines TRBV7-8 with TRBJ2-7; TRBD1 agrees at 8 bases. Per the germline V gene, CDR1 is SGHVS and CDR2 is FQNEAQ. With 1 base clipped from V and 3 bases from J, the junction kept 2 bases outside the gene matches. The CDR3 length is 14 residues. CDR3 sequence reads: CASSLGGQGYEQYF. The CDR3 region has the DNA TGTGCCAGCAGCTTAGGAGGACAGGGCTACGAGCAGTACTTC.

CDR3 coding DNA: TGTGCCAGCAGTTACCCAGGACAAGCCTACGAGCAGTACTTC. Its protein is CASSYPGQAYEQYF. The chain combines TRBV27 with TRBJ2-7; the D gene is possibly TRBD1 (5 bases). Germline V gene sequence: CDR1 MNHEY, CDR2 SMNVEV (reference sequence). V was shortened by 4 bases and J by 2 bases, with 12 bases between the two germline ends. This CDR3 contains 14 residues.

CDR3 in DNA: TGTGCCAGCAGTGCCGGGACAGGGGGCAGTGAAGCTTTCTTT. Encoded protein: CASSAGTGGSEAFF. The chain is built from TRBV7-9 and TRBJ1-1; 12 positions match TRBD1. V was clipped by 6 bases and J by 7 bases; unmatched bases: 6. Germline CDR1 SEHNR, CDR2 FQNEAQ (reference sequence). The length of the CDR3 is 14 residues. The full variable domain, with the rest looked up from reference TRBV7-9 and TRBJ1-1, is DTGVSQNPRHKITKRGQNVTFRCDPISEHNRLYWYRQTLGQGPEFLTYFQNEAQLEKSRLLSDRFSAERPKGSFSTLEIQRTEQGDSAMYLCASSAGTGGSEAFFGQGTRLTVV.

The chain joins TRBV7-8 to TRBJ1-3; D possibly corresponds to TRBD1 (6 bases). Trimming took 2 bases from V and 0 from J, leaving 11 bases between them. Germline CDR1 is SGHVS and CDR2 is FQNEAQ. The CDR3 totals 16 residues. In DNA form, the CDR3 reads TGTGCCAGCAGCTTACAGGGGCCCCTCTCTGGAAACACCATATATTTT. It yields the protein CASSLQGPLSGNTIYF.

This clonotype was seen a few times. The CDR3 DNA reads TGTGCCACCCCCACCCAGGACAGGGGTTATGGCTACACCTTC. As protein: CATPTQDRGYGYTF. This chain joins TRBV24-1 and TRBJ1-2; 9 bases align to TRBD1. Germline-derived CDR1 and CDR2 are KGHDR and SFDVKD. V was pared by 9 bases and J by 5 bases, with 9 bases of the junction left unmatched. The length of the CDR3 is 14 residues.

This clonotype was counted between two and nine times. The CDR3 here is CASSSAGTIGPDTQYF. Written as DNA, the CDR3 is TGTGCCAGCAGTTCCGCAGGGACGATTGGCCCAGATACGCAGTATTTT. This chain connects TRBV6-6 to TRBJ2-3, with D possibly called TRBD1 or TRBD2 (5 bases each). V was trimmed by 4 bases and J by 4 bases, leaving 18 bases between them. The germline V gene has CDR1 MNHNY and CDR2 SVGAGI (reference sequence). The CDR3 covers 16 residues.

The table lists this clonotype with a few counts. CDR3 nucleotides: TGTGCCAGCAGCTCGGGAGGGAACAAAAACATTCAGTACTTC. Amino acids: CASSSGGNKNIQYF. The V call is TRBV7-9, the J call TRBJ2-4; 8 nucleotides match TRBD2. CDR1 and CDR2 (germline): SEHNR, FQNEAQ (reference sequence). The J segment lost 3 bases and the V segment lost 4 bases, leaving 2 bases of the junction unmatched. This CDR3 contains 14 residues.

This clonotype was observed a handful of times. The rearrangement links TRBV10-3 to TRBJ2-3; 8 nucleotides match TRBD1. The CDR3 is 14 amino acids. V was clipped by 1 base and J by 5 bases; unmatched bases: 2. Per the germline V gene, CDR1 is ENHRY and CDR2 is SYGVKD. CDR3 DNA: TGTGCCATCAGTGAGTGGACAGGGCGAGATACGCAGTATTTT. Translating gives CAISEWTGRDTQYF.

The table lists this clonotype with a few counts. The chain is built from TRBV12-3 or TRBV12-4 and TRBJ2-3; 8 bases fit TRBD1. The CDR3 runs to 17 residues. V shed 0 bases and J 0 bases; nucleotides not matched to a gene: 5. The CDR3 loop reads CASSLAADRASTDTQYF. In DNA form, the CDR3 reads TGTGCCAGCAGTTTAGCGGCGGACAGGGCTAGCACAGATACGCAGTATTTT.